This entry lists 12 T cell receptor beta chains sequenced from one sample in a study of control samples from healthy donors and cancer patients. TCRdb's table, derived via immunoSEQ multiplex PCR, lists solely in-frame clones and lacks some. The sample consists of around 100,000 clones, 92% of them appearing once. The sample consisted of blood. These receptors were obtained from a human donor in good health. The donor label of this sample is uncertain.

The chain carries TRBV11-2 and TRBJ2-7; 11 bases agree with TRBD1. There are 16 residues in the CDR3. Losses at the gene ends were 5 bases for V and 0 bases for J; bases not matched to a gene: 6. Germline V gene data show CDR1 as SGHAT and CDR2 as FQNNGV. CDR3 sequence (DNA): TGTGCCAGCAGCCCCGGGACAGGGGGAGGCTCCTACGAGCAGTACGTC. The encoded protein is CASSPGTGGGSYEQYV.

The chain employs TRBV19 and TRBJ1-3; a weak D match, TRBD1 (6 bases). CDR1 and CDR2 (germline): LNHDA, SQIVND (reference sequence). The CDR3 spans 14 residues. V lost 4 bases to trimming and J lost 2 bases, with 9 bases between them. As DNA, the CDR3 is TGTGCCAGTAGTACAGGGGCGGCTGGAAACACCATATATTTT. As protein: CASSTGAAGNTIYF.

CDR3 DNA: TGCGCCAGCAGCTTGAGTTGGCAGAAAAATGAGCAGTTCTTC. It specifies CASSLSWQKNEQFF. V usage is TRBV5-1 and J usage is TRBJ2-1; D uncertain. The CDR3 consists of 14 residues. The V end lost 1 base, the J end lost 7 bases, and 12 bases lay between the germline ends. Germline V gene lookup returns CDR1 SGHRS and CDR2 YFSETQ.

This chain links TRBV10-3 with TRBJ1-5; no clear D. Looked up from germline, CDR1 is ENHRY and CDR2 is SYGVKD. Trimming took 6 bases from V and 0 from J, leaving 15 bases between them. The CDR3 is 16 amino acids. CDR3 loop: CAISDGVRDSNQPQHF. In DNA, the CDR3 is TGTGCCATCAGCGACGGGGTCAGAGATAGCAATCAGCCCCAGCATTTT.

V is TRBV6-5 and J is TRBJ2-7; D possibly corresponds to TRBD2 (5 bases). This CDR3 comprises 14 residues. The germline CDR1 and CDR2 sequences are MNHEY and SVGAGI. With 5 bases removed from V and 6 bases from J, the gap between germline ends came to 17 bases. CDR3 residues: CASSSGLVESEQYF. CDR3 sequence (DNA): TGTGCCAGCAGTAGCGGCCTAGTAGAATCCGAGCAGTACTTC.

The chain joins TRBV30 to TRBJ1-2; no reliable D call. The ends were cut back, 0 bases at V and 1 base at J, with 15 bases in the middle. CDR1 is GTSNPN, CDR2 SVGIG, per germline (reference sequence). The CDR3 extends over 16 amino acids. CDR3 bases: TGTGCCTGGAGTGTTGTCCTGCCGCTCCTTAACTATGGCTACACCTTC. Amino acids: CAWSVVLPLLNYGYTF.

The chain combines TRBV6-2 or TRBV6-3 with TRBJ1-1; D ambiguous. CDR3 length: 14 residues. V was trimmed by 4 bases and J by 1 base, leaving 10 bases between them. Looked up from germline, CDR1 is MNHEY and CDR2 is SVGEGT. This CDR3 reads CASSFQETNTEAFF. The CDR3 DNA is TGTGCCAGCAGTTTTCAGGAAACGAACACTGAAGCTTTCTTT.

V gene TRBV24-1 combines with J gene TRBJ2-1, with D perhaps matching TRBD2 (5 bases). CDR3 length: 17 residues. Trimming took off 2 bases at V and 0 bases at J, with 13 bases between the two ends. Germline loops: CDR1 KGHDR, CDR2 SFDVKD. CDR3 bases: TGTGCCACCAGTGATTCGCGTCTAGCTCCCTCCTACAATGAGCAGTTCTTC. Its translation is CATSDSRLAPSYNEQFF.

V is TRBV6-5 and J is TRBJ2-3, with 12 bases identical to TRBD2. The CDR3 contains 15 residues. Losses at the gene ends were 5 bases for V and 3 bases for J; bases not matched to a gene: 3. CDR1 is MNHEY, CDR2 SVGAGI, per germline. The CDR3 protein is CASSKTSGGTDTQYF. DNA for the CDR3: TGTGCCAGCAGTAAGACTAGCGGGGGTACAGATACGCAGTATTTT.

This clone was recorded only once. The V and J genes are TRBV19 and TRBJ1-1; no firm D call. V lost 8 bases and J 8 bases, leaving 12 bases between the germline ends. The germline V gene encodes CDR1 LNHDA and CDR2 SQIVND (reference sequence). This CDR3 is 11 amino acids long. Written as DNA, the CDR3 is TGTGCCAGTCGTTCGACAAGAGAAGCTTTCTTT. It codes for CASRSTREAFF.

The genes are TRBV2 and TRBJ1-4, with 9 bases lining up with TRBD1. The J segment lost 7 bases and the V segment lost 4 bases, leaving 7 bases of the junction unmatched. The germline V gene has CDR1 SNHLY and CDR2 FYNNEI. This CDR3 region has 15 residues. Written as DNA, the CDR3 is TGTGCCAGCAGTGCCCTGGGACAGGGACCTGAAAAACTGTTTTTT. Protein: CASSALGQGPEKLFF.

CDR3 residues: CASLRGYQAFF. As DNA, the CDR3 is TGTGCCAGCCTAAGGGGTTACCAAGCTTTCTTT. The chain recombines TRBV6-5 with TRBJ1-1; the D gene is possibly TRBD1 (5 bases). V was clipped by 8 bases and J by 9 bases, with 13 bases between them. Per the germline V gene, CDR1 is MNHEY and CDR2 is SVGAGI. The CDR3 loop spans 11 amino acids.